The rows below give T cell receptor beta chains drawn from one sample of a study of blood T cell repertoires in COVID-19. Sequencing was performed with immunoSEQ multiplex PCR; in TCRdb, only in-frame clones are kept and a portion is missing. The sample contains hundreds of thousands of clones, roughly 88% of which appear only once. Material: PBMCs or T cells enriched from blood (not recorded which). Receptors originate from a woman aged 25 to 39 who had recovered from COVID-19. The CDR3 runs from the conserved cysteine through the conserved F or W. The D gene is left open where the match is weak. Expanded clones get a size class; other rows say once, few or many, or leave the size out.

TGTGCCTGGAGTCTGACAGGGGAGAGGGGGGGCTACACCTTC | CAWSLTGERGGYTF | NA | TRBV30 | TRBD1 | TRBJ1-2
TGTGCCAGTACAAGCAGGGCGGCCACCGGGGAGCTGTTTTTT | CASTSRAATGELFF | NA | TRBV19 | NA | TRBJ2-2
TGCGCCAGCAGCTTGCGGACAGGGGACACTGAAGCTTTCTTT | CASSLRTGDTEAFF | NA | TRBV5-1 | TRBD1 | TRBJ1-1
TGTGCCAGCAGCTTACCAGGGGGTCTATACTATGGCTACACCTTC | CASSLPGGLYYGYTF | NA | TRBV7-9 | TRBD1 | TRBJ1-2
TGTGCCAGCAGTTACTCTGGGAGCTCCTATAATTCACCCCTCCACTTT | CASSYSGSSYNSPLHF | NA | TRBV6-5 | NA | TRBJ1-6
TGTGCCAGCTCACCGCGACAGGGTAATGAAAATGGACTGTTTTTT | CASSPRQGNENGLFF | NA | TRBV18 | TRBD1 | TRBJ1-4
TGTGCCAGCAGCTTAGACAGGGTAAACACTGAAGCTTTCTTT | CASSLDRVNTEAFF | NA | TRBV7-2 | NA | TRBJ1-1
TGTGCCACCACGTCTGACACGAACACTGAAGCTTTCTTT | CATTSDTNTEAFF | NA | TRBV24-1 | NA | TRBJ1-1
TGTGCCAGCAGCCCCCTAGCGGGATTGCAAGAGACCCAGTACTTC | CASSPLAGLQETQYF | once | TRBV5-8 | TRBD2 | TRBJ2-5
TGTGCCAGCAGCTTGTTTGAGCGCACCTACGAGCAGTACTTC | CASSLFERTYEQYF | many | TRBV5-6 | NA | TRBJ2-7
TGTGCCAGCTCCCTGGGGCTTTTCTCCTACGAGCAGTACTTC | CASSLGLFSYEQYF | NA | TRBV6-1 | NA | TRBJ2-7
TGTGCCAGCAGTTTATTGGGGAGCGGGTCTGCTGGCTACACCTTC | CASSLLGSGSAGYTF | NA | TRBV28 | NA | TRBJ1-2
TGCGCCAGCAGCCATAGAAGTCTCCGGGGGGCCGCCACAGATACGCAGTATTTT | CASSHRSLRGAATDTQYF | NA | TRBV4-3 | NA | TRBJ2-3
TGTGCCTGGAGTCCCCCTAAGCGGATCACAGATACGCAGTATTTT | CAWSPPKRITDTQYF | NA | TRBV30 | NA | TRBJ2-3
TGTGCCAGCAGCCAAGATCGGGGGACCTACAATGAGCAGTTCTTC | CASSQDRGTYNEQFF | NA | TRBV3-1/TRBV3-2 | NA | TRBJ2-1
TGTGCCAGGTTAAGACAGGACACTAACTATGGCTACACCTTC | CARLRQDTNYGYTF | NA | TRBV3-1/TRBV3-2 | NA | TRBJ1-2
TGTGCCAGCAGTTCCCCGGGACAGGGCCTTTACGAGCAGTACTTC | CASSSPGQGLYEQYF | NA | TRBV28 | TRBD1 | TRBJ2-7
TGTGCCAGCAGCGGGGGAGGGTATCGGGACGAGCAGTACTTC | CASSGGGYRDEQYF | NA | TRBV5-1 | TRBD2 | TRBJ2-7
TGTGCCAGCAGTTACGCGGACAGTAGAGAAAAACTGTTTTTT | CASSYADSREKLFF | NA | TRBV25-1 | NA | TRBJ1-4
TGTGCCAGCAGCTTCAGCGGGCGACCCTACGAGCAGTACTTC | CASSFSGRPYEQYF | NA | TRBV5-6 | NA | TRBJ2-7
TGCAGCGTGGGACACGGGGCTGGGGGAGAGACCCAGTACTTC | CSVGHGAGGETQYF | NA | TRBV29-1 | NA | TRBJ2-5
TGTGCCAGCAGCCCAACAGGGGGCTATTCACCCCTCCACTTT | CASSPTGGYSPLHF | NA | TRBV6-5 | TRBD1 | TRBJ1-6
TGTGCCAGCAGTTTTTCGGGGACCCAGTACTTC | CASSFSGTQYF | NA | TRBV12-3/TRBV12-4 | NA | TRBJ2-5
TGTGCCAGTAGTATTGGGACTAGCCCCTCCTACAATGAGCAGTTCTTC | CASSIGTSPSYNEQFF | NA | TRBV19 | TRBD2 | TRBJ2-1
TGTGCCAGCAGTCCGGACAGGCTGAATGGCTACACCTTC | CASSPDRLNGYTF | NA | TRBV6-6 | TRBD1 | TRBJ1-2
TGTGCCAGCTCAACTACAGGGGACACTGAAGCTTTCTTT | CASSTTGDTEAFF | NA | TRBV18 | TRBD1 | TRBJ1-1
TGTGCCAGCAGTTTATTTGGGGACAGCCGCGGCTACACCTTC | CASSLFGDSRGYTF | few | TRBV28 | TRBD1 | TRBJ1-2
TGTGCCAGCAGCCCGGACAGCTACGAGCAGTACTTC | CASSPDSYEQYF | NA | TRBV28 | NA | TRBJ2-7
TGCAGCGTTGAAGTGCATGGACCCACAGGTTTAGAGCAGTACTTC | CSVEVHGPTGLEQYF | NA | TRBV29-1 | NA | TRBJ2-7
TGTGCCAGTAGCTGGGGACAGGAGACCGGGGAGCTGTTTTTT | CASSWGQETGELFF | NA | TRBV19 | TRBD1 | TRBJ2-2
TGTGCCAGCAGCTTAGCCTCCCCGGTCAGGCACAATGAGCAGTTCTTC | CASSLASPVRHNEQFF | NA | TRBV7-9 | NA | TRBJ2-1
TGTGCCAGCACCACGAGGGCTAGCGGGAGCACCGGGGAGCTGTTTTTT | CASTTRASGSTGELFF | NA | TRBV28 | TRBD2 | TRBJ2-2
TGTGCCAGTAGTATGGACAGGTTCAGTCTCGCTGAAGCTTTCTTT | CASSMDRFSLAEAFF | NA | TRBV19 | TRBD1 | TRBJ1-1
TGTGCCAGCAGCTCTCTAGCGGGGACTTACAATGAGCAGTTCTTC | CASSSLAGTYNEQFF | NA | TRBV7-3 | TRBD2 | TRBJ2-1
TGTGCCAGCTCATCAGCGGGAGGGCAGCTAGAGCTCTCGTACGAGCAGTACTTC | CASSSAGGQLELSYEQYF | NA | TRBV18 | TRBD2 | TRBJ2-7
TGTGCCAGCAACGAGGGACAGGGGTCGCGGTCCTATGGCTACACCTTC | CASNEGQGSRSYGYTF | few | TRBV2 | TRBD1 | TRBJ1-2
TGTGCCAGCAGCCTACAGGGACCGAACACTGAAGCTTTCTTT | CASSLQGPNTEAFF | NA | TRBV5-8 | NA | TRBJ1-1
TGTGCCAGCAGTCCCAGACTAGCGGGATTTTTCCAAGAGACCCAGTACTTC | CASSPRLAGFFQETQYF | few | TRBV6-6 | TRBD2 | TRBJ2-5
TGTGCCAGCAGTGCCCTGGGACTAGCGGGAGTCCGGTACGAGCAGTACTTC | CASSALGLAGVRYEQYF | NA | TRBV28 | TRBD2 | TRBJ2-7
TGTGCCAGCAGCGCGCAGGGGACAGATACGCAGTATTTT | CASSAQGTDTQYF | NA | TRBV25-1 | NA | TRBJ2-3
TGTGCCTGGAAGGGACAGTTAGTTTCTGAAGCTTTCTTT | CAWKGQLVSEAFF | NA | TRBV30 | TRBD1 | TRBJ1-1
TGTGCCAGCAGCGGACTAGCGGGAGGGCCCGGCACCGGGGAGCTGTTTTTT | CASSGLAGGPGTGELFF | once | TRBV2 | TRBD2 | TRBJ2-2
TGTGCCTGGAGTTCGGATGGGTCCCTTACTAGGTCCTTC | CAWSSDGSLTRSF | NA | TRBV30 | NA | TRBJ2-7
TGTGCCAGCAGTCCTAGCGGCGGTGTTCGGGGTACGCAGTATTTT | CASSPSGGVRGTQYF | NA | TRBV5-4 | TRBD2 | TRBJ2-3
TGCGCCAGCAGCTTGTGGGGAGACACAGATACGCAGTATTTT | CASSLWGDTDTQYF | NA | TRBV5-1 | NA | TRBJ2-3
TGTGCCAGCAGCTCGACTAACGAGCAGTACTTC | CASSSTNEQYF | NA | TRBV5-8 | NA | TRBJ2-7
TGTGCCAGTAGTCCAACGAAACCCTTAGGACAGGGGGTAAATGGCTACACCTTC | CASSPTKPLGQGVNGYTF | NA | TRBV19 | TRBD1 | TRBJ1-2
TGTGCCAGCAGCTTGGGGGCGGGACTTCTGAACACCGGGGAGCTGTTTTTT | CASSLGAGLLNTGELFF | NA | TRBV5-5 | NA | TRBJ2-2
TGTGCCAGCAGCTTAGGGACAGGGGGTGGTCAGCCCCAGCATTTT | CASSLGTGGGQPQHF | NA | TRBV7-2 | TRBD1 | TRBJ1-5
TGCGCCAGCAGCCAAGTTAATAATTCACCCCTCCACTTT | CASSQVNNSPLHF | NA | TRBV4-1 | NA | TRBJ1-6
TGTGCCAGCAGCCGCAACAGGGATTCCAGGGGCTACACCTTC | CASSRNRDSRGYTF | NA | TRBV5-4 | NA | TRBJ1-2